A selection of T cell receptor beta chains follows, all from one sample in a study of preoperative IRX-2 immunotherapy in early breast cancer. The table came from immunoSEQ multiplex PCR; TCRdb's copy has only in-frame clones and leaves some out. The sample shows some 22,000 clones, roughly 95% of them seen only once. Sequencing used tumor tissue, obtained after IRX-2 immunotherapy. The receptors were sampled from a human donor with breast cancer. CDR3s include the opening cysteine and the closing phenylalanine or tryptophan. The D gene is left open where the match is weak. Only part of the rows carry a size: once, few, many, or a class if the clone is expanded.

CASSLAEAYGETQYF | TGTGCTAGCAGCTTAGCGGAGGCGTACGGAGAGACCCAGTACTTC | TRBJ2-5 | . | TRBV7-7 | .
CSALVGDSSYEQYF | TGCAGCGCTCTCGTGGGGGACAGCTCTTACGAGCAGTACTTC | TRBJ2-7 | . | TRBV29-1 | TRBD1
CASGIGTSGAYEQYF | TGCGCCAGCGGAATAGGGACTAGCGGGGCCTACGAGCAGTACTTC | TRBJ2-7 | once | TRBV5-1 | TRBD2
CASSGSGTPRPEQYF | TGTGCCAGCAGTGGCAGTGGGACCCCCCGTCCCGAGCAGTACTTC | TRBJ2-7 | few | TRBV6-1 | .
CASSPLTSGTPARDEQFF | TGTGCCAGCTCACCCCTCACTAGCGGAACGCCCGCGCGCGATGAGCAGTTCTTC | TRBJ2-1 | . | TRBV18 | TRBD2
CASTRQIPSNQPQHF | TGTGCCAGCACCAGACAGATCCCTAGCAATCAGCCCCAGCATTTT | TRBJ1-5 | . | TRBV6-1 | .
CASSQDGADTQYF | TGCGCCAGCAGCCAAGATGGCGCAGATACGCAGTATTTT | TRBJ2-3 | . | TRBV4-3 | .
CASSLEGGRSLAYGYTF | TGTGCCAGCAGCTTGGAAGGGGGCAGGAGCTTAGCCTATGGCTACACCTTC | TRBJ1-2 | . | TRBV5-5 | TRBD1
CASGLVTAGLTRELFF | TGTGCTAGTGGTTTGGTGACTGCAGGGCTCACAAGGGAGCTGTTTTTT | TRBJ2-2 | . | TRBV12-5 | .
CASSLRGLGTEAFF | TGTGCCAGCAGCTTACGGGGGTTGGGCACTGAAGCTTTCTTT | TRBJ1-1 | . | TRBV13 | .
CASSYGVVQYF | TGTGCCAGCAGTTACGGGGTGGTGCAGTACTTC | TRBJ2-7 | . | TRBV6-6 | .
CASTPRGPYTGELFF | TGTGCCAGCACCCCCCGGGGGCCCTACACCGGGGAGCTGTTTTTT | TRBJ2-2 | . | TRBV6-5 | .
CASSPAGGANVLTF | TGTGCCAGCAGTCCTGCCGGTGGGGCCAACGTCCTGACTTTC | TRBJ2-6 | . | TRBV27 | .
CASSQNRASGNTIYF | TGTGCCAGCAGCCAGAACAGGGCTTCTGGAAACACCATATATTTT | TRBJ1-3 | . | TRBV14 | .
CASSRAGATGELFF | TGTGCCAGCAGTCGAGCGGGAGCCACCGGGGAGCTGTTTTTT | TRBJ2-2 | once | TRBV6-5 | TRBD2
CASSKGTSLRVTQYF | TGTGCCAGCAGCAAGGGGACTAGCCTTAGAGTTACGCAGTATTTT | TRBJ2-3 | . | TRBV7-2 | TRBD2
CASSTDFGAKNIQYF | TGTGCCAGCTCGACGGACTTCGGAGCCAAAAACATTCAGTACTTC | TRBJ2-4 | . | TRBV6-5 | .
CASSSQTEQYF | TGCGCCAGCAGCTCTCAGACCGAGCAGTACTTC | TRBJ2-7 | . | TRBV5-1 | .
CASSILQGLAGELFF | TGTGCCAGCAGCATACTACAGGGGTTGGCCGGGGAGCTGTTTTTT | TRBJ2-2 | . | TRBV9 | TRBD1
CSVDGTGDSYEQYF | TGCAGCGTTGATGGGACAGGAGACTCCTACGAGCAGTACTTC | TRBJ2-7 | . | TRBV29-1 | TRBD1
CASSPSETGLQETQYF | TGCGCCAGCAGCCCTTCCGAGACAGGGTTGCAAGAGACCCAGTACTTC | TRBJ2-5 | few | TRBV4-1 | TRBD1
CASRGTGAGEQYF | TGTGCCAGCAGGGGGACAGGGGCGGGCGAGCAGTACTTC | TRBJ2-7 | . | TRBV7-9 | TRBD1
CASSQVPWAQTYEQYF | TGTGCCAGCAGCCAAGTTCCGTGGGCGCAGACCTACGAGCAGTACTTC | TRBJ2-7 | . | TRBV14 | .
CASSQMGQFYNEQFF | TGTGCCAGCAGCCAAATGGGACAGTTCTACAATGAGCAGTTCTTC | TRBJ2-1 | . | TRBV7-9 | TRBD1
CASSLQGALTNVLTF | TGCGCCAGCAGCTTACAGGGGGCTCTGACCAACGTCCTGACTTTC | TRBJ2-6 | . | TRBV5-1 | TRBD1
CASSRLQVAGVGTDTQYF | TGCGCCAGCAGCCGCCTCCAAGTAGCGGGGGTGGGCACAGATACGCAGTATTTT | TRBJ2-3 | . | TRBV4-1 | TRBD2
CAIRGTVSDYEQYF | TGTGCCATCAGGGGGACTGTTAGCGACTACGAGCAGTACTTC | TRBJ2-7 | . | TRBV10-3 | .
CASSGGGQGNGYTF | TGCGCCAGCAGCGGGGGCGGACAGGGAAATGGCTACACCTTC | TRBJ1-2 | . | TRBV5-1 | TRBD1
CASSSPAARNYNSPLHF | TGTGCCAGCAGTTCCCCGGCTGCTCGAAATTATAATTCACCCCTCCACTTT | TRBJ1-6 | . | TRBV28 | .
CASSLGTDTQYF | TGTGCCAGCAGCTTAGGCACAGATACGCAGTATTTT | TRBJ2-3 | . | TRBV13 | .
CASIRPGLETDTQYF | TGTGCCAGCATCCGACCGGGACTAGAGACAGATACGCAGTATTTT | TRBJ2-3 | . | TRBV28 | TRBD2
CASSSDRQGSNQPQHF | TGTGCCAGCAGCTCAGATAGACAGGGCTCAAATCAGCCCCAGCATTTT | TRBJ1-5 | . | TRBV7-9 | TRBD1
CASSYRGSYLDTQYF | TGTGCCAGCAGCTACAGGGGAAGCTACTTAGATACGCAGTATTTT | TRBJ2-3 | . | TRBV6-5 | TRBD1
CASSLRTSGGANEQFF | TGTGCCAGCAGCCTCAGGACTAGCGGGGGGGCCAATGAGCAGTTCTTC | TRBJ2-1 | . | TRBV7-9 | TRBD2
CASSESKGGGYTDTQYF | TGCGCCAGCAGTGAGTCGAAAGGCGGGGGGTACACAGATACGCAGTATTTT | TRBJ2-3 | . | TRBV10-1 | TRBD2
CASSIWTSGNNEQFF | TGTGCCAGCAGCATCTGGACTAGCGGAAACAATGAGCAGTTCTTC | TRBJ2-1 | . | TRBV5-5 | TRBD2
CASSLILKKRITKQYF | TGTGCCAGCAGCTTAATCCTTAAGAAGAGAATTACGAAGCAGTACTTC | TRBJ2-7 | . | TRBV11-2 | .
CASSRNGQRVGTGELFF | TGCGCCAGCAGCCGCAACGGACAGCGGGTAGGCACCGGGGAGCTGTTTTTT | TRBJ2-2 | . | TRBV4-1 | .
CASSASGAHPNQPQHF | TGTGCCAGCAGTGCCTCAGGGGCCCACCCCAATCAGCCCCAGCATTTT | TRBJ1-5 | . | TRBV6-1 | .
CATEGVPTLYGYTF | TGTGCCACTGAGGGGGTACCGACTCTGTATGGCTACACCTTC | TRBJ1-2 | . | TRBV28 | .
CAINAVGGAAPQHF | TGTGCCATCAATGCCGTGGGGGGCGCAGCCCCCCAGCATTTT | TRBJ1-5 | . | TRBV10-3 | .
CASSFNRGDSPLHF | TGTGCCAGCAGCTTCAACAGGGGAGATTCACCCCTCCACTTT | TRBJ1-6 | . | TRBV5-6 | TRBD1
CASSPRDLNGYTF | TGTGCCAGCAGCCCTCGAGATCTCAATGGCTACACCTTC | TRBJ1-2 | . | TRBV14 | .
CASSLAPPGTYEQYF | TGCGCCAGCAGCTTGGCCCCTCCGGGAACCTACGAGCAGTACTTC | TRBJ2-7 | . | TRBV5-1 | .
CASSDGGVGDGKNIQYF | TGTGCCAGCAGTGACGGGGGGGTTGGGGATGGCAAAAACATTCAGTACTTC | TRBJ2-4 | . | TRBV2 | TRBD2
CASSHGQGVYEQYF | TGTGCCAGCAGTCATGGACAGGGCGTTTACGAGCAGTACTTC | TRBJ2-7 | once | TRBV28 | TRBD1
CASSRSGSYGYTF | TGTGCCAGCAGCCGCTCAGGGTCCTATGGCTACACCTTC | TRBJ1-2 | once | TRBV25-1 | .
CASSLLQGAGNTIYF | TGTGCCAGCAGCTTACTCCAGGGGGCTGGAAACACCATATATTTT | TRBJ1-3 | once | TRBV5-4 | TRBD1